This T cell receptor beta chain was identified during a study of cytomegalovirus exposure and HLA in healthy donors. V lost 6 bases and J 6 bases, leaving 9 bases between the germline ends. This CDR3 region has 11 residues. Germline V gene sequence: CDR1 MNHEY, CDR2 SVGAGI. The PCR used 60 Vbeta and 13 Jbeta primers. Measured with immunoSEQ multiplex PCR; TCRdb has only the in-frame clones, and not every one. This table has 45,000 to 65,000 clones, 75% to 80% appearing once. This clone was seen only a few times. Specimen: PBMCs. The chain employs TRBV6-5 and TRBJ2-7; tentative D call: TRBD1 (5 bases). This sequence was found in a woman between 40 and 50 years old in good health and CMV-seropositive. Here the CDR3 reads CASSQGTEQYF. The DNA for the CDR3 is TGTGCCAGCAGCCAGGGTACCGAGCAGTACTTC.